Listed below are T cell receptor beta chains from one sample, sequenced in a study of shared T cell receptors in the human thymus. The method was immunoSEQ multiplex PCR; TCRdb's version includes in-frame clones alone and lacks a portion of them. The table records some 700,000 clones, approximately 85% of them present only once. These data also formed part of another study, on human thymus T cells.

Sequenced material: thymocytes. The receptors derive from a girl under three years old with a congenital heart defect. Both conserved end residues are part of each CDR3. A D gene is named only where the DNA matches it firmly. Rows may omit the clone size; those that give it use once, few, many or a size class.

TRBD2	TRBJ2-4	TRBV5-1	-	TGCGCCAGCAGCCCCCCACTAGCGGCCAAAAACATTCAGTACTTC	CASSPPLAAKNIQYF
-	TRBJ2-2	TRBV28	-	TGTGCCAGCAGTTTAACCGGGAAGAACACCGGGGAGCTGTTTTTT	CASSLTGKNTGELFF
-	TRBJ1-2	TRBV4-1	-	TGCGCCAGCAGCCAAGTGGGAACAGGCCCTGACTATGGCTACACCTTC	CASSQVGTGPDYGYTF
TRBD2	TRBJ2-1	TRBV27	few	TGTGCCAGCAGTTTACAGGACTGTAGCGGGGACTACAATGAGCAGTTCTTC	CASSLQDCSGDYNEQFF
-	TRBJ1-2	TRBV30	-	TGTGCCTGGAGTGTACTTGGGGGGGATTCCTATGGCTACACCTTC	CAWSVLGGDSYGYTF
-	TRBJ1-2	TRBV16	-	TGTGCCAGCACCCAGACAGGAATATCTAACTATGGCTACACCTTC	CASTQTGISNYGYTF
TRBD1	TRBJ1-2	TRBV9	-	TGTGCCAGCAGCGTAGAAAGAGGGGGCGGCTACACCTTC	CASSVERGGGYTF
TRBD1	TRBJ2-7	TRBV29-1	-	TGCAGCGCTACCGGGCAGGGGGCTTACGAGCAGTACTTC	CSATGQGAYEQYF
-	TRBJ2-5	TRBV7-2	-	TGTGCCAGCAGCTTAGTCCCCGTGTACCAAGAGACCCAGTACTTC	CASSLVPVYQETQYF
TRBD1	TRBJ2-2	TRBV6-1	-	TGTGCCAGCAGTGAAGTCTTAACGGGACAGACCGGGGAGCTGTTTTTT	CASSEVLTGQTGELFF
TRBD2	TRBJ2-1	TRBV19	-	TGTGCCAGTAGTAGGGGACTAGCGTTCTACAATGAGCAGTTCTTC	CASSRGLAFYNEQFF
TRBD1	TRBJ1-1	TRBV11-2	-	TGTGCCAGCAGCCGGGACAGTCTGAACACTGAAGCTTTCTTT	CASSRDSLNTEAFF
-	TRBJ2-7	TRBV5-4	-	TGTGCCAGCAGCTTACTTTACCCGGGACACCAGGGCTCCTACGAGCAGTACTTC	CASSLLYPGHQGSYEQYF
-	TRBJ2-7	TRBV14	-	TGTGCCAGCACAGGGAAGGCCGAGGACGAGCAGTACTTC	CASTGKAEDEQYF
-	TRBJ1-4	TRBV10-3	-	TGTGCCATCCACGGCGGGGTCAATGAAAAACTGTTTTTT	CAIHGGVNEKLFF
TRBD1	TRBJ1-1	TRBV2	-	TGTGCCAGCAGTGAAGTAAGTTCAAATCAGGACAGGGACACTGAAGCTTTCTTT	CASSEVSSNQDRDTEAFF
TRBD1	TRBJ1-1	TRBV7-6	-	TGTGCCAGCAGCTATCTCGGACAGGGACCAACCGACACTGAAGCTTTCTTT	CASSYLGQGPTDTEAFF
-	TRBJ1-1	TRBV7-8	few	TGTGCCAGCAGGGTTAGTGCAACAGGATCCATGAACACTGAAGCTTTCTTT	CASRVSATGSMNTEAFF
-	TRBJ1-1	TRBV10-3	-	TGTGCCATCAGTGATTGGGGGCCTGAAGCTTTCTTT	CAISDWGPEAFF
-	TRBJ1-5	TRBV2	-	TGTGCCAGCAGTGAAGGGGCCCACGGGGGAAGAGGCAATCAGCCCCAGCATTTT	CASSEGAHGGRGNQPQHF
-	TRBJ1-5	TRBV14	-	TGTGCCAGCAGCCAAGGGTTTAACTCGCCCCAGCATTTT	CASSQGFNSPQHF
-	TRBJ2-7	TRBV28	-	TGTGCCAGCAGTTTTAGTCTTTCCTACGAGCAGTACTTC	CASSFSLSYEQYF
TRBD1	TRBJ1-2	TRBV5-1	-	TGCGCCAGCAGCCCGGGACAGGGGGCTCAAGGCTACACCTTC	CASSPGQGAQGYTF
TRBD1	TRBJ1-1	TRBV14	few	TGTGCCAGTGGACAGGGTGAGGCTGAAGCTTTCTTT	CASGQGEAEAFF
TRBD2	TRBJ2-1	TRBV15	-	TGTGCCACCAGCACGGCTAGCGGGGGAACCCAAAACAATGAGCAGTTCTTC	CATSTASGGTQNNEQFF
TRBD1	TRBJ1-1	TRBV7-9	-	TGTGCCAGCAGCCCAAGACCGGGACAGGGGACGAAGAACACTGAAGCTTTCTTT	CASSPRPGQGTKNTEAFF
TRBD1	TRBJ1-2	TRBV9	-	TGTGCCAGCAGCCCAGGGGGTGAAGACTATGGCTACACCTTC	CASSPGGEDYGYTF
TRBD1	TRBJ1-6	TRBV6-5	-	TGTGCCAGCAGTTACGAGGGGACAGGGGGCACTTCACCCCTCCACTTT	CASSYEGTGGTSPLHF
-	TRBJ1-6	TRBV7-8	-	TGTGCTATATACCCACTTAGCTCCTATAATTCACCCCTCCACTTT	CAIYPLSSYNSPLHF
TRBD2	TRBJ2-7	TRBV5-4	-	TGTGCCAGCAGCTCCTCCGGGACTAGCGGGGTTGGGCACGAGCAGTACTTC	CASSSSGTSGVGHEQYF
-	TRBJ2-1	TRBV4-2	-	TGTGCCAGCAGACATACCCCGGGAAGAGAGAAAGATCACAATGAGCAGTTCTTC	CASRHTPGREKDHNEQFF
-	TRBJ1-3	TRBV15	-	TGTGCCACCAGCAGAGTACTCCCAGGGTCTGGAAACACCATATATTTT	CATSRVLPGSGNTIYF
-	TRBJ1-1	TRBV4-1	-	TGCGCCAGCAGCCAAGGCGTTGGTGGGGCCCTAAACACTGAAGCTTTCTTT	CASSQGVGGALNTEAFF
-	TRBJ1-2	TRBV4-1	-	TGCGCCAGCAGCCAAGATATTGACAGGAGCCGAGCTAACTATGGCTACACCTTC	CASSQDIDRSRANYGYTF
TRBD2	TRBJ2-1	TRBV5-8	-	TGTGCCAGTTACCGGGCTAGCGGGGACTACAATGAGCAGTTCTTC	CASYRASGDYNEQFF
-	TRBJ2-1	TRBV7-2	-	TGTGCCAGCAGCTTAGTGTGGGGGGGCGATTACAATGAGCAGTTCTTC	CASSLVWGGDYNEQFF
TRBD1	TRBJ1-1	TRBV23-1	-	TGCGCCAGCAGTCTGGACAGGGGACCGAACACTGAAGCTTTCTTT	CASSLDRGPNTEAFF
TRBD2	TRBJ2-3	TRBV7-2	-	TGTGCCAGCAGCTTAGGCGGGGGGAGTGAAGATACGCAGTATTTT	CASSLGGGSEDTQYF
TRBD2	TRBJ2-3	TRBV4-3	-	TGCGCCAGCAGCCAAGCTGGGGGACTAGCGGGGCCCCCAGATACGCAGTATTTT	CASSQAGGLAGPPDTQYF
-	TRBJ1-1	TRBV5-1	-	TGCGCCAGCAGCTTGGATGCAGGGGAAACGAACACTGAAGCTTTCTTT	CASSLDAGETNTEAFF
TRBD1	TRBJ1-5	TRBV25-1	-	TGTGCCAGCAGTGATTCCACAAGAGGGACAGGGCAGGATCAGCCCCAGCATTTT	CASSDSTRGTGQDQPQHF
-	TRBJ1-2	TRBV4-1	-	TGCGCCAGCAGCCTCCGGGCCCCGGGATACTATGGCTACACCTTC	CASSLRAPGYYGYTF
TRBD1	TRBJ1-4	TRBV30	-	TGTGCCTGGAGTATACAGGGGGCAGAGGCTAATGAAAAACTGTTTTTT	CAWSIQGAEANEKLFF
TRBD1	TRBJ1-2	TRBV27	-	TGTGCCAGCAGTTTGTCCCCCGCGACAGGGCCTATAAGTGGCTACACCTTC	CASSLSPATGPISGYTF
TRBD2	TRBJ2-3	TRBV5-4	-	TGTGCCAGCAGCCGAGTTAGCGGGGGGGCCCCCCCGGATACGCAGTATTTT	CASSRVSGGAPPDTQYF
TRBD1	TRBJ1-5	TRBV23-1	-	TGCGCCAGCAGTCGCAATCAAAACCCGCAGGGGGCCAATCAGCCCCAGCATTTT	CASSRNQNPQGANQPQHF
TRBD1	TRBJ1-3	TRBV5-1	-	TGCGCCAGCAGCTTGACCCGACAGGGTGGCACTGGAAACACCATATATTTT	CASSLTRQGGTGNTIYF
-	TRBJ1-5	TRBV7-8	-	TGTGCCAGCAGCGCCATAGATCAGCCCCAGCATTTT	CASSAIDQPQHF
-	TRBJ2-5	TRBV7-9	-	TGTGCCAGCATAATATGGGGATCGGGACACCGGGGAGAGACCCAGTACTTC	CASIIWGSGHRGETQYF
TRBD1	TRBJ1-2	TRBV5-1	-	TGCGCCAGCAGAAATACAGGGGTTAACTATGGCTACACCTTC	CASRNTGVNYGYTF
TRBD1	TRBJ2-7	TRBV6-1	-	TGTGCCAGCGTGGAGGACAGGCTGGGCCACGAGCAGTACTTC	CASVEDRLGHEQYF
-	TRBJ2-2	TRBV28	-	TGTGCCAGCAGTTTACCAGTATACAGGGAAGGGTACACCGGGGAGCTGTTTTTT	CASSLPVYREGYTGELFF
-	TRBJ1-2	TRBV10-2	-	TGCGCCAGCAGTAACTATCAAACTGGACAGCCTCAGGTGGGGGACTATGGCTACACCTTC	CASSNYQTGQPQVGDYGYTF
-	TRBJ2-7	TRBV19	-	TGTGCCAGTAGTACAGGCCCCCGACAGGAGTCCGTTTACGCGCAGTACTTC	CASSTGPRQESVYAQYF
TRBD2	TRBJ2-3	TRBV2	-	TGTGCCAGCAGAGGACTAGCGGGGGGGCCACAAGATACGCAGTATTTT	CASRGLAGGPQDTQYF